This T cell receptor beta chain was profiled in a study of blood T cell repertoires in COVID-19. Study at large: Whether acute or convalescent, the COVID-19 samples came from the United States, Italy and Spain. The analysed material was cDNA or gDNA that came from T cells, B-cell-depleted T cells, or PBMCs.

Study processing details: Nucleated cell counts were estimated from reference gene primer amplification. Produced via immunoSEQ multiplex PCR; TCRdb's table is partial and in-frame only. V, J and clone size were drawn from that table, and D and trimming were deduced from the DNA. The sample has approximately 44,000 clones, 70% to 90% seen once. Sample: peripheral blood. The TCR originated in a man aged 60 to 69 with acute or convalescent COVID-19.

The chain's CDR3 is CAWSIAGGTDTQYF. CDR3 sequence (DNA): TGTGCCTGGAGTATCGCGGGGGGCACAGATACGCAGTATTTT. V is TRBV30 and J is TRBJ2-3, with 7 nucleotides matching TRBD2. The germline gives CDR1 GTSNPN, CDR2 SVGIG (reference sequence). V gave up 2 bases and J gave up 1 base; unmatched junction bases: 3. This CDR3 has 14 amino acids.